The subject of this entry is one T cell receptor beta chain. The authors amplified TCR beta CDR3 regions, and they did so from RNA transcripts for repertoire sequencing. HTBI primers primed a first-round RT-PCR, and a second-round multiplex PCR followed. MiXCR, run by TCRdb on the multiplex PCR reads, gives a single entry per CDR3 protein. The sample has 340,000 or so distinct CDR3 sequences; roughly 15% are singletons. The V gene end was trimmed by 6 bases and the J gene end by 10 bases; junction bases not matched to a gene: 8. The V gene's germline CDR1 is MNHNS and CDR2 SASEGT. This CDR3 contains 13 residues. This sample was included in a study of Graves' ophthalmopathy and Graves' hyperthyroidism.

V is TRBV6-1 and J is TRBJ2-4, with 8 nucleotides matching TRBD2. Sequences were obtained from peripheral blood. This TCR came from an adult man with Graves' ophthalmopathy. CDR3 region: CASSPQGLEIQYF. The CDR3 nucleotides are TGTGCCAGCAGCCCACAGGGACTAGAGATTCAGTACTTC.